The 27 T cell receptor beta chains in this list originate from one sample, sequenced in a study of blood T cell repertoires in COVID-19. The assay was immunoSEQ multiplex PCR, and TCRdb's table has in-frame clones only and misses some. The data show about 100,000 clones, 70% to 90% seen once. Sample: peripheral blood. These TCRs come from an elderly man with acute or convalescent COVID-19.

The chain joins TRBV30 to TRBJ1-1, with D possibly TRBD1 on 6 matching bases. This CDR3 comprises 12 residues. The germline V gene encodes CDR1 GTSNPN and CDR2 SVGIG (reference sequence). V lost 0 bases to trimming and J lost 4 bases, with 6 bases between them. The CDR3 reads CAWSVQGTEAFF. CDR3 in DNA: TGTGCCTGGAGTGTACAGGGCACTGAAGCTTTCTTT.

The chain links TRBV7-2 to TRBJ2-7; D possibly corresponds to TRBD2 (7 bases). From germline, CDR1 is SGHTA and CDR2 FQGNSA. The germline V and J ends were trimmed by 4 bases and 2 bases, with 18 bases remaining between them. The CDR3 has 16 amino acids. The CDR3 sequence: CASSSQGLAGAYEQYF. DNA for the CDR3: TGTGCCAGCAGCTCCCAGGGGTTGGCGGGAGCCTACGAGCAGTACTTC.

This chain joins TRBV15 and TRBJ1-1; D remains unclear. The CDR3 covers 17 residues. V lost 3 bases and J lost 4, with 21 bases in between. Germline values: CDR1 LNHNV, CDR2 YYDKDF (reference sequence). The CDR3 loop reads CATSRSRGGGAGTEAFF. In DNA form, the CDR3 reads TGTGCCACCAGCAGGAGCCGGGGTGGCGGTGCTGGCACTGAAGCTTTCTTT.

The genes are TRBV15 and TRBJ2-2; TRBD2 is a possible D gene (7 bases). This CDR3 has 18 residues. Germline V gene lookup returns CDR1 LNHNV and CDR2 YYDKDF (reference sequence). V lost 1 base and J 0 bases, leaving 15 bases between the germline ends. In DNA form, the CDR3 reads TGTGCCACCAGCAGAGGGTTAAGGGAGGGGGCGAACACCGGGGAGCTGTTTTTT. It is translated as CATSRGLREGANTGELFF.

J is TRBJ1-2 and V is TRBV30; the D is unclear. Trimming left V 0 bases short and J 5 bases short, with 7 bases between. Germline V gives CDR1 GTSNPN, CDR2 SVGIG (reference sequence). The CDR3 is made up of 12 amino acids. The CDR3 is CAWSVRGYGYTF. CDR3 bases: TGTGCCTGGAGTGTACGCGGGTATGGCTACACCTTC.

The gene calls are TRBV25-1 and TRBJ2-3; perhaps TRBD2 as D (6 bases). V lost 6 bases to trimming and J lost 5 bases, with 15 bases between them. Germline V CDR1 and CDR2: MGHDK, SYGVNS. CDR3 length equals 14 residues. In nucleotides, the CDR3 is TGTGCCAGCAGCGAGTGGGCGGGAAGAGATACGCAGTATTTT. This sequence encodes CASSEWAGRDTQYF.

This chain connects TRBV7-2 to TRBJ2-7; D is ambiguous. The CDR3 loop spans 14 amino acids. Germline CDR1 SGHTA, CDR2 FQGNSA. V was shortened by 4 bases and J by 2 bases, with 12 bases between the two germline ends. The DNA for the CDR3 is TGTGCCAGCAGCTCCCCTCTGCCTACCTACGAGCAGTACTTC. Its translation is CASSSPLPTYEQYF. The full variable domain, rest sourced from reference TRBV7-2 and TRBJ2-7, is GAGVSQSPSNKVTEKGKDVELRCDPISGHTALYWYRQSLGQGLEFLIYFQGNSAPDKSGLPSDRFSAERTGGSVSTLTIQRTQQEDSAVYLCASSSPLPTYEQYFGPGTRLTVT.

The J gene is TRBJ2-2, the V gene TRBV4-3, with TRBD1 as a possible D gene (5 bases). With 0 bases removed from V and 5 bases from J, the gap between germline ends came to 13 bases. Germline V gene lookup returns CDR1 LGHNA and CDR2 YSLEER. The CDR3 runs 16 residues. The CDR3 DNA reads as TGCGCCAGCAGCCAAGATTCGCAGGGTTGGACCGGGGAGCTGTTTTTT. Translation: CASSQDSQGWTGELFF.

The CDR3 region has the DNA TGTGCCAGCAGCCGGGGAGGAGAGGGGATCTATGGCTACACCTTC. As protein: CASSRGGEGIYGYTF. The chain couples TRBV6-6 to TRBJ1-2; weak D call: TRBD1 (5 bases). The CDR3 sequence is 15 residues long. Deletions cut 6 bases from V and 4 bases from J, with 18 bases between. Germline values: CDR1 MNHNY, CDR2 SVGAGI (reference sequence).

The rearrangement joins TRBV19 to TRBJ1-2; D gene ambiguous. CDR1 is LNHDA and CDR2 is SQIVND in the germline V gene (reference sequence). V gave up 6 bases and J gave up 6 bases, with 8 bases separating them. This CDR3 region has 11 residues. CDR3 residues: CASRTGDGYTF. The CDR3 coding sequence is TGTGCCAGTAGGACGGGAGATGGCTACACCTTC.

The CDR3 loop is CASSRGGGPGANVLTF. The DNA of the CDR3 is TGTGCCAGCAGCCGCGGGGGGGGCCCTGGGGCCAACGTCCTGACTTTC. The chain combines TRBV7-2 with TRBJ2-6; 9 bases are shared with TRBD2. CDR1 is SGHTA and CDR2 is FQGNSA in the germline V gene. The V and J ends lost 5 bases and 2 bases, in that order; junction bases with no gene match: 4. CDR3 length: 16 amino acids.

This rearrangement joins TRBV11-1 to TRBJ2-4; D is uncertain. The germline CDR1 and CDR2 sequences are SGHAT and FQDESV (reference sequence). CDR3 length equals 12 residues. Trimming took 1 base from V and 9 from J, leaving 7 bases between them. Here the CDR3 DNA reads TGTGCCAGCAGCTTAGTCCCGAGCATTCAGTACTTC. Its translation: CASSLVPSIQYF.

This chain links TRBV28 with TRBJ1-6; 7 nucleotides match TRBD1. Trimming took 4 bases from V and 8 from J; bases not matched to a gene: 5. CDR1 and CDR2 (germline): MDHEN, SYDVKM. The CDR3 is 14 residues long. The CDR3 sequence is CASSSPGQYSPLHF. Written as DNA, the CDR3 is TGTGCCAGCAGTTCCCCGGGACAGTATTCACCCCTCCACTTT. Full variable domain (rest looked up from reference TRBV28 and TRBJ1-6): DVKVTQSSRYLVKRTGEKVFLECVQDMDHENMFWYRQDPGLGLRLIYFSYDVKMKEKGDIPEGYSVSREKKERFSLILESASTNQTSMYLCASSSPGQYSPLHFGNGTRLTVT.

This clone was observed once. The CDR3 DNA follows: TGTGCCAGCAGTTACGATGGTATAGAGAACACTGAAGCTTTCTTT. This encodes CASSYDGIENTEAFF. The chain recombines TRBV6-2 or TRBV6-3 with TRBJ1-1; D not resolved. The CDR3 length is 15 residues. CDR1 and CDR2 from the germline V gene are MNHEY and SVGEGT. V lost 2 bases and J lost 1, with 11 bases in between.

V and J are TRBV6-6 and TRBJ2-5; D is undetermined. Germline lookup yields CDR1 MNHNY and CDR2 SVGAGI (reference sequence). The V and J ends lost 5 bases and 5 bases respectively, with 12 bases between them. There are 13 residues in the CDR3. Written as DNA, the CDR3 is TGTGCCAGCAGTGTAAGGAGTGGGGAGACCCAGTACTTC. This codes for CASSVRSGETQYF.

This chain joins TRBV24-1 and TRBJ2-2; D not resolved. The V gene lost 8 bases and the J gene lost 1 base, with 7 bases spanning the gap. CDR1 is KGHDR and CDR2 is SFDVKD in the germline V gene. CDR3 length equals 13 residues. The CDR3: CATMSWNTGELFF. CDR3 DNA: TGTGCCACCATGAGTTGGAACACCGGGGAGCTGTTTTTT.

This clone was detected once. The chain is built from TRBV29-1 and TRBJ2-2; D not certain. The CDR3 has 13 amino acids. The V end lost 3 bases, the J end lost 1 base, and 6 bases lay between the germline ends. Germline values: CDR1 SQVTM, CDR2 ANQGSEA. In nucleotides, the CDR3 is TGCAGCGTTGATCCGGGGAACACCGGGGAGCTGTTTTTT. The encoded protein is CSVDPGNTGELFF.

This clone was seen once. The CDR3 is CASSPDRRTNEKLFF. The DNA for the CDR3 is TGTGCCAGCAGTCCGGACAGGAGGACTAATGAAAAACTGTTTTTT. V is TRBV6-5 and J is TRBJ1-4; 7 nucleotides line up with TRBD1. Trimming removed 5 bases from V and 2 bases from J; junction bases left unmatched: 5. The CDR3 is 15 amino acids. Germline V gives CDR1 MNHEY, CDR2 SVGAGI.

This clone was seen just once. The chain couples TRBV6-5 to TRBJ2-2; 8 positions match TRBD2. Per the germline V gene, CDR1 is MNHEY and CDR2 is SVGAGI. The CDR3 consists of 16 residues. V lost 0 bases to trimming and J lost 5 bases; unmatched junction nucleotides: 5. The DNA of the CDR3 is TGTGCCAGCAGTTACTCGGCTAGCGGGCGGACCGGGGAGCTGTTTTTT. Protein product: CASSYSASGRTGELFF.

The chain joins TRBV29-1 to TRBJ2-5, with D tentatively TRBD2 (6 bases). From germline, CDR1 is SQVTM and CDR2 ANQGSEA. The CDR3 runs to 12 residues. Trimming took 6 bases from V and 2 from J, leaving 10 bases between them. The CDR3 nucleotides read TGCAGCGTGGGCGGAGGGCAAGAGACCCAGTACTTC. It specifies CSVGGGQETQYF. The entire variable domain, with the rest obtained from reference TRBV29-1 and TRBJ2-5, is as follows: SAVISQKPSRDICQRGTSLTIQCQVDSQVTMMFWYRQQPGQSLTLIATANQGSEATYESGFVIDKFPISRPNLTFSTLTVSNMSPEDSSIYLCSVGGGQETQYFGPGTRLLVL.

The chain employs TRBV21-1 and TRBJ2-3; TRBD1 is the table's D call, not checked against the DNA. TRBV21-1 is recorded as a pseudogene. The CDR3 sequence is 21 residues long. Here the CDR3 DNA reads TGTGCCAGCAGCGCCCACCCCCGGGACAGGTTTCGACCGAGCGCTGTTGATACGCAGTATTTT. This translates into CASSAHPRDRFRPSAVDTQYF.

This clone came up once. V and J are TRBV19 and TRBJ1-4; tentative D call: TRBD1 (6 bases). The V end lost 4 bases, the J end lost 5 bases, and 14 bases lay between the germline ends. CDR3 length equals 15 residues. Germline lookup yields CDR1 LNHDA and CDR2 SQIVND (reference sequence). The CDR3 DNA is TGTGCCAGTAGTAGAGGGACAACTCCAAATGAAAAACTGTTTTTT. Amino acids: CASSRGTTPNEKLFF.

J is TRBJ2-1 and V is TRBV9; D not resolved. CDR1 and CDR2 (germline): SGDLS, YYNGEE. V lost 0 bases and J 6 bases, leaving 10 bases between the germline ends. The length of the CDR3 is 14 residues. CDR3 DNA: TGTGCCAGCAGCGTAGCCCTAGATCGCAATGAGCAGTTCTTC. Protein sequence: CASSVALDRNEQFF.

J is TRBJ2-1 and V is TRBV7-2; 14 bases align to TRBD2. There are 16 residues in the CDR3. The germline V gene has CDR1 SGHTA and CDR2 FQGNSA. V shed 5 bases, J shed 8 bases, and the junction held 8 bases outside the gene matches. CDR3 in amino acids: CASSPGGLAGVDEQFF. CDR3 nucleotide sequence: TGTGCCAGCAGCCCAGGGGGACTAGCGGGAGTGGATGAGCAGTTCTTC.

The chain uses TRBV19 and TRBJ2-5, with TRBD1 identical over 9 bases. CDR1 LNHDA and CDR2 SQIVND come from the germline V gene (reference sequence). The CDR3 loop spans 14 amino acids. After removal of 6 bases from V and 5 bases from J, the junction contained 7 bases not matched to a gene. The CDR3 DNA reads TGTGCCAGTAGCCCGGGACAGGGTAGGGAGACCCAGTACTTC. It encodes CASSPGQGRETQYF.

This chain links TRBV14 with TRBJ2-3, with D perhaps matching TRBD2 (5 bases). The CDR3 loop spans 15 amino acids. V lost 2 bases and J 0 bases, leaving 9 bases between the germline ends. Germline loops: CDR1 SGHDN, CDR2 FVKESK. In DNA, the CDR3 is TGTGCCAGCAGCCAAACCCGGAGGAGCACAGATACGCAGTATTTT. It encodes CASSQTRRSTDTQYF. Combining the CDR3 with reference TRBV14 and TRBJ2-3 gives the whole variable domain EAGVTQFPSHSVIEKGQTVTLRCDPISGHDNLYWYRRVMGKEIKFLLHFVKESKQDESGMPNNRFLAERTGGTYSTLKVQPAELEDSGVYFCASSQTRRSTDTQYFGPGTRLTVL.

The gene calls are TRBV5-1 and TRBJ2-7, with 8 positions matching TRBD2. J lost 0 bases, V lost 4 bases, and 6 bases had no gene match. Germline V gene lookup returns CDR1 SGHRS and CDR2 YFSETQ. The CDR3 is 15 residues long. The CDR3 protein is CASSPGLVSSYEQYF. CDR3 sequence (DNA): TGCGCCAGCAGCCCGGGACTAGTCAGCTCCTACGAGCAGTACTTC.